This T cell receptor (beta chain) appears in the sequencing data of a study of blood T cell repertoires in COVID-19. Study-wide context: Sites in the United States, Italy and Spain provided acute and convalescent COVID-19 samples. In each case, the material was cDNA or gDNA derived from T cells, B-cell-depleted T cells, or PBMCs.

Study processing details: Cell counts per sample came from amplifying reference gene primers. Method: immunoSEQ multiplex PCR; TCRdb's copy keeps in-frame clones and lacks some. That table supplies the V and J calls and clone size; D and trimming were determined from the DNA. Of 150,000 or so clones in the sample, 75% to 80% were seen once. J gave up 5 bases and V 7 bases, and 8 bases lay outside the gene matches. CDR1 MDHEN and CDR2 SYDVKM come from the germline V gene. The length of the CDR3 is 14 residues. This clone was counted a few times. Clinical history reported by participants formed the basis on which cohorts were assigned.

The receptor's source is a woman in her 50s who had recovered from COVID-19. Specimen: PBMCs or T cells enriched from blood (not recorded which). The chain joins TRBV28 to TRBJ1-1; 9 positions match TRBD1. CDR3 coding DNA: TGTGCCAGCACCCCACAGGGGGCGAAAACTGAAGCTTTCTTT. Its translation: CASTPQGAKTEAFF.